This entry describes one T cell receptor (beta chain). The data were produced by immunoSEQ multiplex PCR, yet TCRdb's version contains in-frame clones alone and is incomplete. The sample lists roughly 320,000 clones, just over 85% occurring once. Donors were grouped by their self-reported clinical history. The entry originates in a study of blood T cell repertoires in COVID-19. Study-wide background: There were acute and convalescent COVID-19 samples, and they came from the United States, Italy and Spain.

The sequencing sample was made of PBMCs or T cells enriched from blood (not recorded which). This receptor was obtained from a man younger than 45 who had recovered from COVID-19.

The CDR3: CASNKQGSYEQYF. The CDR3 DNA sequence: TGTGCCAGCAATAAACAGGGATCCTACGAGCAGTACTTC. The gene calls are TRBV7-9 and TRBJ2-7; D perhaps matches TRBD1 (6 bases). In germline, CDR1 is SEHNR, CDR2 FQNEAQ (reference sequence). Trimming took off 7 bases at V and 1 base at J, with 11 bases between the two ends. This CDR3 spans 13 amino acids.